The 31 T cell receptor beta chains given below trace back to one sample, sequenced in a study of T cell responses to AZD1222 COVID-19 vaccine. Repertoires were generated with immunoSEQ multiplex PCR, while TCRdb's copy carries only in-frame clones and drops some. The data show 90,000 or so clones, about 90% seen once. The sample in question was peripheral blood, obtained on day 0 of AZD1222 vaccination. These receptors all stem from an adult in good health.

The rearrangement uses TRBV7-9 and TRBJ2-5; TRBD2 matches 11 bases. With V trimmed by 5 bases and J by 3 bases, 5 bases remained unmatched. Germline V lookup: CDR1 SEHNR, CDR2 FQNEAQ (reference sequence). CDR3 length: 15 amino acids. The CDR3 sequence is CASSLGTSGKETQYF. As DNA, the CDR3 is TGTGCCAGCAGCCTGGGGACTAGCGGTAAAGAGACCCAGTACTTC.

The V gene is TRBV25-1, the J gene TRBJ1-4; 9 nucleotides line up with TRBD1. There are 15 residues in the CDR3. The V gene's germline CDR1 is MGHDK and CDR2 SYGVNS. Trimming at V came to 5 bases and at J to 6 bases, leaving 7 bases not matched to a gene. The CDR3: CASSKPGQGDEKLFF. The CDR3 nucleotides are TGTGCCAGCAGTAAACCGGGACAGGGTGATGAAAAACTGTTTTTT.

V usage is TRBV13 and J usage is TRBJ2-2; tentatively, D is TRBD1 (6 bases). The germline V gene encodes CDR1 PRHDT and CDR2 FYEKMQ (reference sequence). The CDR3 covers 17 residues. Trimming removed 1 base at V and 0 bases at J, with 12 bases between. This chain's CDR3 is CASSLALGQSNTGELFF. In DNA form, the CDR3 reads TGTGCCAGCAGCTTAGCGTTAGGACAGTCGAACACCGGGGAGCTGTTTTTT. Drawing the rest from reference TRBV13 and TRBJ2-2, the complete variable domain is AAGVIQSPRHLIKEKRETATLKCYPIPRHDTVYWYQQGPGQDPQFLISFYEKMQSDKGSIPDRFSAQQFSDYHSELNMSSLELGDSALYFCASSLALGQSNTGELFFGEGSRLTVL.

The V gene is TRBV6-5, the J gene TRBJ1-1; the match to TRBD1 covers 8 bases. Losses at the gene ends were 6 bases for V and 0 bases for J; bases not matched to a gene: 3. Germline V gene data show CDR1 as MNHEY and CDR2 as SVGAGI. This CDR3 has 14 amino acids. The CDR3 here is CASRRQGMNTEAFF. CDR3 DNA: TGTGCCAGCAGACGACAGGGGATGAACACTGAAGCTTTCTTT.

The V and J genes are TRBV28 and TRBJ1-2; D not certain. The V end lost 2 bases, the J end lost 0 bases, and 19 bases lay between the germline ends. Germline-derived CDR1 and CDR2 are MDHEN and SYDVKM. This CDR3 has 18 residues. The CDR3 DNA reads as TGTGCCAGCAGTTTAGGCCCCCTAGGGCTGGGGACTAACTATGGCTACACCTTC. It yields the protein CASSLGPLGLGTNYGYTF.

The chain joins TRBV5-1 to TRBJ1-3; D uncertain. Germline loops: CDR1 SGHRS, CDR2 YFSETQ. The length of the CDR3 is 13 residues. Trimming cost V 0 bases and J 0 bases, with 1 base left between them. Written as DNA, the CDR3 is TGCGCCAGCAGCTTGGACTCTGGAAACACCATATATTTT. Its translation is CASSLDSGNTIYF.

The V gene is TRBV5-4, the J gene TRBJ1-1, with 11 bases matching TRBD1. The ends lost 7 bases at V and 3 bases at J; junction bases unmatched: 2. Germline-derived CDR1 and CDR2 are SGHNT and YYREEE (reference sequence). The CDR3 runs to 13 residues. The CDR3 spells CASSGQGDTEAFF. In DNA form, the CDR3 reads TGTGCCAGCTCGGGACAGGGGGACACTGAAGCTTTCTTT.

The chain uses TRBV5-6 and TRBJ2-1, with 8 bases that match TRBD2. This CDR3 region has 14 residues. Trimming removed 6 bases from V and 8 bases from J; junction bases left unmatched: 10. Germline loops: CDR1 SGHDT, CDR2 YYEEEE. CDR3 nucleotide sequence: TGTGCCAGCACCATTCTCGGGAGGGCGGATGAGCAGTTCTTC. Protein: CASTILGRADEQFF.

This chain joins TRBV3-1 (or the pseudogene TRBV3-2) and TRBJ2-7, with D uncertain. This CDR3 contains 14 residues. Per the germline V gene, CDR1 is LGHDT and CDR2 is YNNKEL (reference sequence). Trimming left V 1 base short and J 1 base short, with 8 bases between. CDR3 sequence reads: CASSQGFVSYEQYF. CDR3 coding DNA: TGTGCCAGCAGCCAAGGCTTTGTTTCCTACGAGCAGTACTTC.

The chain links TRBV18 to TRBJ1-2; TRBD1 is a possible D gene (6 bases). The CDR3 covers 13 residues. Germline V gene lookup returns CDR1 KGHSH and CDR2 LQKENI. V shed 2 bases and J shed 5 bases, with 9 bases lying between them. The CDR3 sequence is CASSPEGGYGYTF. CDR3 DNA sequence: TGTGCCAGCTCACCAGAAGGGGGATATGGCTACACCTTC.

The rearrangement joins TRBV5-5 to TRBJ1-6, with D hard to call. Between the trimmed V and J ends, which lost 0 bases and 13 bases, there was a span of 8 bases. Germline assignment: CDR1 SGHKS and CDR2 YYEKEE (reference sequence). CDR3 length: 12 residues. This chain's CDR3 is CASSLGGDPLHF. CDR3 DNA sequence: TGTGCCAGCAGCTTGGGCGGGGATCCCCTCCACTTT.

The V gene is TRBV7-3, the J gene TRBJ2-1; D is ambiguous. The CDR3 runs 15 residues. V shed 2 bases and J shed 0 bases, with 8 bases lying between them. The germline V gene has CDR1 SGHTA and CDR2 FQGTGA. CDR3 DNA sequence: TGTGCCAGCAGCTTAGACCGAGCCTCCTACAATGAGCAGTTCTTC. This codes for CASSLDRASYNEQFF.

The CDR3 loop is CAISETGTDTQYF. As DNA, the CDR3 is TGTGCCATCAGTGAAACTGGCACAGATACGCAGTATTTT. The V and J genes are TRBV10-3 and TRBJ2-3, with D unresolved. Germline V gene data show CDR1 as ENHRY and CDR2 as SYGVKD. Trimming took 3 bases from V and 1 from J, leaving 5 bases between them. The CDR3 covers 13 residues.

For the CDR3, the DNA is TGTGCCAGCGGAGGGACAGGGAATTCCTACGAGCAGTACTTC. It translates to CASGGTGNSYEQYF. The V call is TRBV4-2, the J call TRBJ2-7; 9 nucleotides line up with TRBD1. Germline-derived CDR1 and CDR2 are LGHNA and YNFKEQ. Germline trimming cut 8 bases from V and 1 base from J; bases unmatched to any gene: 6. CDR3 size: 14 residues.

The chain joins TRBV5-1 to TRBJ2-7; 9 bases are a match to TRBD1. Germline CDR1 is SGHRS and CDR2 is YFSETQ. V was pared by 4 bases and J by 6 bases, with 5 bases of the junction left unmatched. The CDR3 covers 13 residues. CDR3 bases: TGCGCCAGCAGCCAAACAGGGGGCGGCGAGCAGTACTTC. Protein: CASSQTGGGEQYF.

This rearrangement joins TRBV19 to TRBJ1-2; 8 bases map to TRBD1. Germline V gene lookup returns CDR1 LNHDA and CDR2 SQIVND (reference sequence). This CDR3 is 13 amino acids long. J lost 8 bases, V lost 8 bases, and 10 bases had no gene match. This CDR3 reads CASSRDRLEGYTF. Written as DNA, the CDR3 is TGTGCCAGTTCCCGGGACAGGCTGGAAGGCTACACCTTC. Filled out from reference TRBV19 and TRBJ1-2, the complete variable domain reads DGGITQSPKYLFRKEGQNVTLSCEQNLNHDAMYWYRQDPGQGLRLIYYSQIVNDFQKGDIAEGYSVSREKKESFPLTVTSAQKNPTAFYLCASSRDRLEGYTFGSGTRLTVV.

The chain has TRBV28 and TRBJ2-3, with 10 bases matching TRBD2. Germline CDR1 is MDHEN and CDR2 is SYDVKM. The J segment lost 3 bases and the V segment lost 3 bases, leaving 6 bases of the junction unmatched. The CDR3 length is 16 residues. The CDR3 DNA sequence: TGTGCCAGCAGTTTCCCACTAGCGGGAACGACAGATACGCAGTATTTT. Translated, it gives CASSFPLAGTTDTQYF. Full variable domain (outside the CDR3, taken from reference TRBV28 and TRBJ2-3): DVKVTQSSRYLVKRTGEKVFLECVQDMDHENMFWYRQDPGLGLRLIYFSYDVKMKEKGDIPEGYSVSREKKERFSLILESASTNQTSMYLCASSFPLAGTTDTQYFGPGTRLTVL.

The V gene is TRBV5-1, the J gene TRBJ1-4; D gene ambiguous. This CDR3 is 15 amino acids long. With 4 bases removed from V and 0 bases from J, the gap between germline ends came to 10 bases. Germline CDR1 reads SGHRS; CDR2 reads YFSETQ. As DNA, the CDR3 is TGCGCCAGCAGCCCCCACGGGGCAACTAATGAAAAACTGTTTTTT. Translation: CASSPHGATNEKLFF.

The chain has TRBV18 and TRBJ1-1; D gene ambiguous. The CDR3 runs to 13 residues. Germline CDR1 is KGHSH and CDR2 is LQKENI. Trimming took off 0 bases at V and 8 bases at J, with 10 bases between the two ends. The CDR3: CASSPPFRAEAFF. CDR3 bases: TGTGCCAGCTCACCACCTTTCCGGGCAGAAGCTTTCTTT.

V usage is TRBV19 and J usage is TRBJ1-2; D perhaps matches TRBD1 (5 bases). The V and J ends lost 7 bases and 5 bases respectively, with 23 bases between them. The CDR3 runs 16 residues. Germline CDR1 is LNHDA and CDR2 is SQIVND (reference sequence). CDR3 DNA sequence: TGTGCCAGTATCCCGCGGGGCCTCCAACCCCTTTATGGCTACACCTTC. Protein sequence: CASIPRGLQPLYGYTF.

The CDR3 loop reads CASSFRTGETQYF. The DNA of the CDR3 is TGTGCCAGCAGCTTCCGAACAGGGGAGACCCAGTACTTC. The rearrangement joins TRBV11-3 to TRBJ2-5; maybe TRBD1 (6 bases). V gave up 3 bases and J gave up 5 bases, with 10 bases separating them. CDR3 length: 13 residues. Germline V gives CDR1 SGHNT, CDR2 YENEEA.

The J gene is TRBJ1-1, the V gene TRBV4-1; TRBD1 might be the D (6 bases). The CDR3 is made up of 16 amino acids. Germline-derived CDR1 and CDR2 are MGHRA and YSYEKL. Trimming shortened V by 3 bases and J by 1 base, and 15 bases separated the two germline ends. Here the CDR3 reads CASSHPPGHSNTEAFF. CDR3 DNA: TGCGCCAGCAGCCACCCCCCGGGACACTCGAACACTGAAGCTTTCTTT.

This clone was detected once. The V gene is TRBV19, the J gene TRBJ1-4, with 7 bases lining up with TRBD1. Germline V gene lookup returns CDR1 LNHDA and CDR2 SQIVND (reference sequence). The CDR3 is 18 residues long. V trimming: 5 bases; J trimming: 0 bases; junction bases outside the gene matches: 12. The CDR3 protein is CASSPWDSTIATNEKLFF. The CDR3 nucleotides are TGTGCCAGTAGTCCCTGGGACAGCACCATTGCAACTAATGAAAAACTGTTTTTT.

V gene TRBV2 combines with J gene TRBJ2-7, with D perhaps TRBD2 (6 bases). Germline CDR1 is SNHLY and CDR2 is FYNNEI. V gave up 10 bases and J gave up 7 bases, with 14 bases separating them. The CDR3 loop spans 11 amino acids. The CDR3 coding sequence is TGTGCCACGGGGGTCGCTTGGGAGCAGTACTTC. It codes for CATGVAWEQYF.

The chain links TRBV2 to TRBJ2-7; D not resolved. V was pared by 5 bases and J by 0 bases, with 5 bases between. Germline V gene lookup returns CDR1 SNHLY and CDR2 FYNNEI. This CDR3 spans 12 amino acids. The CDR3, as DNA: TGTGCCAGCAGTCAGAGCTCCTACGAGCAGTACTTC. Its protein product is CASSQSSYEQYF.

CDR3 DNA sequence: TGTGCCAGCAGTTTAGGAACGGCGCGAGAGGGCTACACCTTC. This translates into CASSLGTAREGYTF. The chain has TRBV28 and TRBJ1-2; D uncertain. This CDR3 has 14 amino acids. V was shortened by 2 bases and J by 8 bases, with 15 bases between the two germline ends. Germline-derived CDR1 and CDR2 are MDHEN and SYDVKM.

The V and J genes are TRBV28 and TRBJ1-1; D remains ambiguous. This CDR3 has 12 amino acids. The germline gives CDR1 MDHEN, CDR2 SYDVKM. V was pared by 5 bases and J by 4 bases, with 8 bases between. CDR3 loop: CASSTASTEAFF. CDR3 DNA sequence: TGTGCCAGCAGTACAGCAAGCACTGAAGCTTTCTTT.

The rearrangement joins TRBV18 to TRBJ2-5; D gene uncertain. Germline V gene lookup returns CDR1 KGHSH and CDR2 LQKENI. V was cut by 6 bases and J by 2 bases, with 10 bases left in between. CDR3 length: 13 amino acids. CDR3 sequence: CASSPNAQETQYF. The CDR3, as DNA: TGTGCCAGCTCCCCTAACGCTCAAGAGACCCAGTACTTC.

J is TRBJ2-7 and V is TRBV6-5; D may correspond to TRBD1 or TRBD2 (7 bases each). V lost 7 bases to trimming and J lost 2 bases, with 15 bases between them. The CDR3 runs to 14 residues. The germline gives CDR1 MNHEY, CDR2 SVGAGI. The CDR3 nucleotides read TGTGCCAGCAACAGGGGAGGGCAGACCTACGAGCAGTACTTC. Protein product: CASNRGGQTYEQYF.

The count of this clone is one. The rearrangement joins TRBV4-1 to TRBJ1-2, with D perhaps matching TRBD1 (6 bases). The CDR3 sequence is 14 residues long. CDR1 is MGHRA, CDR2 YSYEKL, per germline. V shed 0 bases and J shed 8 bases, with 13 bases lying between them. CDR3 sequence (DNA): TGCGCCAGCAGCCAAGACCCAGGGACACCGGGCTACACCTTC. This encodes CASSQDPGTPGYTF.

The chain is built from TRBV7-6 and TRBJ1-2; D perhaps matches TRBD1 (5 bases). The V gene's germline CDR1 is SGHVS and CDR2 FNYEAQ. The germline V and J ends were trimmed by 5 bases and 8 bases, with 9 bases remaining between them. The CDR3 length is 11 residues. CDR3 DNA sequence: TGTGCCAGCAGCCGCGAGGGGGGCTACACCTTC. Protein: CASSREGGYTF.